The clone carrying this T cell receptor (beta chain) was seen only a few times. This sample was included in a study of response to subunit inactivated influenza vaccine. Germline CDR1 and CDR2: SEHNR and FQNEAQ (reference sequence). The CDR3 is made up of 16 amino acids. V gave up 5 bases and J gave up 5 bases, with 21 bases separating them. TCRdb used MiXCR to reprocess the RT-PCR reads, holding one entry per CDR3 protein. The sample comprises a few hundred thousand distinct CDR3 sequences, less than 25% of which are singletons, and about a tenth rests with the top ten. The material sequenced was PBMCs from blood, taken around 22 months after vaccination. This chain connects TRBV7-9 to TRBJ2-5, with D perhaps assigned TRBD1 or TRBD2 (5 bases each). This receptor was identified in a man aged 50 to 69 who received an inactivated influenza vaccine. CDR3 sequence: CASSPHVMGERETQYF. As DNA, the CDR3 is TGTGCCAGCAGCCCACACGTGATGGGGGAACGGGAGACCCAGTACTTC.